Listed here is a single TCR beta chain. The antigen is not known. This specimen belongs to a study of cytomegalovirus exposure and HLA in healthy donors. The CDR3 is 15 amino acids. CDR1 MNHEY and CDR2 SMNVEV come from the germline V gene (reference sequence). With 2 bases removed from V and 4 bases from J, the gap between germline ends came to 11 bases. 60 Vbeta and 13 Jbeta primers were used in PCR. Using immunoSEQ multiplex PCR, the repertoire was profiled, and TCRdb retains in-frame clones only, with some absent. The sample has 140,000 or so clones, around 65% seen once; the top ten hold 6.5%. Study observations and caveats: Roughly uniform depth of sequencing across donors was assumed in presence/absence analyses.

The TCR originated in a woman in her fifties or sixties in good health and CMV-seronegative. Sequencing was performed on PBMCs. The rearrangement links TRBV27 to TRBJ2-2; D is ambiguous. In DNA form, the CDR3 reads TGTGCCAGCAGTTTAGGTCGCTCGGTCACCGGGGAGCTGTTTTTT. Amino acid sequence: CASSLGRSVTGELFF.